A single sample is the source of the 20 T cell receptor beta chains below, sequenced in a study of CXCR3-negative and CXCR3-positive naive CD8 T cells. Study-level findings and limits: More hydrophobic TRB CDR3s occurred in CXCR3-positive than in CXCR3-negative naive cells.

Antigen specificity for these receptors is unknown. In preparing the TRB cDNA libraries, 5' RACE with UMI labels was used. TCRdb reprocessed the 5' RACE reads; each CDR3 protein has one entry and no DNA is given. This listing includes approximately 89,000 distinct CDR3 sequences. The sequencing sample was made of naive CXCR3+ CD8+ T cells from blood. Subset reported: CD45RO-CCR7+CD27+CD95- naive CD8+ T cells expressing CXCR3 (TNR3+). The receptor source for this set is a human donor in good health. Some clones in this sample may be carry-over from other donors' samples.

The genes are TRBV14 and TRBJ2-1; TCRdb outputs TRBD2, but without DNA this stays unchecked. Germline V gene lookup returns CDR1 SGHDN and CDR2 FVKESK. The CDR3 length is 14 residues. This CDR3 reads CASGRWTNSNEQFF.

The V and J genes are TRBV4-1 and TRBJ2-1; TCRdb's D call, TRBD2, is unchecked because there is no DNA. Germline lookup yields CDR1 MGHRA and CDR2 YSYEKL. CDR3 length: 16 residues. The CDR3 loop is CASSQDWSSGSNEQFF.

The rearrangement uses TRBV20-1 and TRBJ2-7. Germline V lookup: CDR1 DFQATT, CDR2 SNEGSKA (reference sequence). The CDR3 length is 15 residues. The CDR3 loop reads CSARAGLSSSYEQYF.

The chain couples TRBV28 to TRBJ1-2. Germline V gene data show CDR1 as MDHEN and CDR2 as SYDVKM. This CDR3 is built from 13 residues. The chain's CDR3 is CASSLSLAGGYTF.

The chain combines TRBV4-3 with TRBJ2-7; TCRdb proposes TRBD2, but this gene call is untestable without DNA. Per germline, CDR1 LGHNA and CDR2 YSLEER. This CDR3 comprises 18 residues. This chain's CDR3 is CASSQEGPVGGSGYEQYF.

V usage is TRBV7-2 and J usage is TRBJ1-1; without DNA, the TCRdb call of TRBD1 cannot be checked. Germline V gene sequence: CDR1 SGHTA, CDR2 FQGNSA. The CDR3 loop spans 14 amino acids. CDR3 in amino acids: CASSFNRGHTEAFF.

This chain connects TRBV6-6 to TRBJ2-1; TCRdb gives TRBD1 as the D gene, but with no DNA this cannot be confirmed. The CDR3 has 16 residues. Per germline, CDR1 MNHNY and CDR2 SVGAGI (reference sequence). CDR3 sequence: CASSYVGGGPFNEQFF.

This sequence joins TRBV27 and TRBJ2-7. The CDR3 length is 13 residues. Germline-derived CDR1 and CDR2 are MNHEY and SMNVEV (reference sequence). This CDR3 reads CASSLTSEYEQYF.

CDR3: CASSPGQGTQPQHF. The V gene is TRBV7-6, the J gene TRBJ1-5; TCRdb's D gene call, TRBD1, goes unchecked for lack of DNA. The CDR3 is 14 residues long. The V gene's germline CDR1 is SGHVS and CDR2 FNYEAQ.

The chain carries TRBV12-3 or TRBV12-4 and TRBJ2-1. This CDR3 has 15 residues. This CDR3 is CASSLATGTYNEQFF.

This chain links TRBV29-1 with TRBJ2-1. The CDR3 runs to 13 residues. CDR1 and CDR2 (germline): SQVTM, ANQGSEA. The CDR3 here is CSVLTESYNEQFF.

This chain connects TRBV5-1 to TRBJ2-2; TCRdb reports TRBD1, a call that lacks DNA to check it against. The CDR3 runs to 14 residues. The germline CDR1 and CDR2 sequences are SGHRS and YFSETQ. CDR3 protein: CASRPDRDTGELFF.

The CDR3 region is CSVVVGSSGETQYF. The chain links TRBV29-1 to TRBJ2-5. CDR1 and CDR2 (germline): SQVTM, ANQGSEA. The CDR3 sequence is 14 residues long.

The chain has TRBV20-1 and TRBJ2-2; without DNA, the TCRdb call of TRBD2 cannot be checked. The length of the CDR3 is 18 residues. Germline CDR1 DFQATT, CDR2 SNEGSKA (reference sequence). The CDR3 protein is CSASSPLAGGGVTGELFF.

The rearrangement uses TRBV6-5 and TRBJ2-7; the D gene TCRdb calls, TRBD1, cannot be checked with no DNA. Germline CDR1 MNHEY, CDR2 SVGAGI. The CDR3 loop spans 13 amino acids. CDR3: CASSVVQQGEQYF.

This chain connects TRBV19 to TRBJ2-7. The CDR3 loop spans 13 amino acids. Germline V gives CDR1 LNHDA, CDR2 SQIVND (reference sequence). CDR3 protein: CASSIDEWDEQYF.

This sequence joins TRBV5-5 and TRBJ2-5. CDR1 and CDR2 from the germline V gene are SGHKS and YYEKEE (reference sequence). This CDR3 is 14 amino acids long. The CDR3 is CASSLVQEQETQYF.

The chain uses TRBV2 and TRBJ2-5; TCRdb gives TRBD1 as the D gene, but with no DNA this cannot be confirmed. Germline V gene lookup returns CDR1 SNHLY and CDR2 FYNNEI. The CDR3 consists of 15 residues. This CDR3 is CASSDPGSGQETQYF.

This chain joins TRBV5-1 and TRBJ2-1. CDR1 is SGHRS, CDR2 YFSETQ, per germline. The CDR3 is made up of 13 amino acids. The CDR3 sequence: CASSLAPVDEQFF.

This rearrangement joins TRBV28 to TRBJ2-3. This CDR3 has 16 residues. Germline V gene lookup returns CDR1 MDHEN and CDR2 SYDVKM. CDR3 in amino acids: CASSFRTTHSTDTQYF.